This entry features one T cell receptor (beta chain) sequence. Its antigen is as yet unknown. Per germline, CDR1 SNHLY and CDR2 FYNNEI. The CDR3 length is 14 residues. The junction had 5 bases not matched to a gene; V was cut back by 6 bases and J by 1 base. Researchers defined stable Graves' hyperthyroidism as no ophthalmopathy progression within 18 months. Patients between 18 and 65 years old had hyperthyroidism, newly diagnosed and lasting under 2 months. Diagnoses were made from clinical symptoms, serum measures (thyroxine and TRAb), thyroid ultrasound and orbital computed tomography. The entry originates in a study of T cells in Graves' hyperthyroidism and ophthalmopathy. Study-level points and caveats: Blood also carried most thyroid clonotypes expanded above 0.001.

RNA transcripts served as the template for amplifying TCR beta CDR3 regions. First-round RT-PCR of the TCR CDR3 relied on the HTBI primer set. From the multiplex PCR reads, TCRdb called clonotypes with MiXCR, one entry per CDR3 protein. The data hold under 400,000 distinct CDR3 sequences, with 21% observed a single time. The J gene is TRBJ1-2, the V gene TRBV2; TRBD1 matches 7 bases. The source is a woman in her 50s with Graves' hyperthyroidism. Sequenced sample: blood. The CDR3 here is CASSQDRSNYGYTF. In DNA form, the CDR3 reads TGTGCCAGCAGCCAGGACAGGAGTAACTATGGCTACACCTTC.